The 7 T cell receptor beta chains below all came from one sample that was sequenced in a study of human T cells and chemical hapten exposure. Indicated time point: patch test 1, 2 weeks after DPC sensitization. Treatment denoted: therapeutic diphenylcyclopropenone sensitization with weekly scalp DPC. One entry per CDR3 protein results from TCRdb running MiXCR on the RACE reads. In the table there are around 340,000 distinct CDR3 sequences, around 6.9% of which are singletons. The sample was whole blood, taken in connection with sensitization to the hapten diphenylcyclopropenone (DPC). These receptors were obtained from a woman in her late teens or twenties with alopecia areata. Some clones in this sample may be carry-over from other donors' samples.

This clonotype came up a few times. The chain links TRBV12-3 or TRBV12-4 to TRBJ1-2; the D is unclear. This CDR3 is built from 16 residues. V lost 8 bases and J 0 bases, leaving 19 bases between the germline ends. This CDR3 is CASCETRSLTNYGYTF. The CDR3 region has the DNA TGTGCCAGCTGTGAGACGAGGAGCCTGACTAACTATGGCTACACCTTC.

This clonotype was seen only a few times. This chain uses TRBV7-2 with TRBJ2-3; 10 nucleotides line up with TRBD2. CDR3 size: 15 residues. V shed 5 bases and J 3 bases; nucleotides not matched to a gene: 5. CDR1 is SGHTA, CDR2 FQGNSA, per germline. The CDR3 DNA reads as TGTGCCAGCAGCCCAGGGACTAGCGAAACAGATACGCAGTATTTT. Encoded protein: CASSPGTSETDTQYF.

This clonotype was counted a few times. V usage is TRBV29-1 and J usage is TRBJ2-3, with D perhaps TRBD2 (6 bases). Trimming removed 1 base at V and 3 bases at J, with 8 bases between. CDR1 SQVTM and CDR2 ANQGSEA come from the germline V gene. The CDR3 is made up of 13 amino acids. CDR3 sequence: CSVEVGSTDTQYF. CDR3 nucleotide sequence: TGCAGCGTTGAAGTCGGGAGTACAGATACGCAGTATTTT.

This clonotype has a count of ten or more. The CDR3: CASSDGRTLGQPQHF. For the CDR3, the DNA is TGTGCCAGCAGTGACGGACGGACGTTGGGGCAGCCCCAGCATTTT. This sequence joins TRBV2 and TRBJ1-5; D gene uncertain. The CDR3 is 15 amino acids. Per the germline V gene, CDR1 is SNHLY and CDR2 is FYNNEI. With 3 bases removed from V and 7 bases from J, the gap between germline ends came to 16 bases.

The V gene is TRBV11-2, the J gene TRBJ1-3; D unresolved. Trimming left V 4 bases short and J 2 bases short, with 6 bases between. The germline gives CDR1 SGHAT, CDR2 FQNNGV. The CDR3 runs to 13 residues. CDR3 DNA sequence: TGTGCCAGCAGCTCCGGCCCTGGAAACACCATATATTTT. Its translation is CASSSGPGNTIYF.

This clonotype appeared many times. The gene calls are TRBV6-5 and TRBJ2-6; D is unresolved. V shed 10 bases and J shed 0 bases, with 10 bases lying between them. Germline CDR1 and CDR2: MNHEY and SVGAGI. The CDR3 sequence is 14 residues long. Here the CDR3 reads CATSGYSGANVLTF. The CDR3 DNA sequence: TGTGCCACCTCCGGTTACTCTGGGGCCAACGTCCTGACTTTC.

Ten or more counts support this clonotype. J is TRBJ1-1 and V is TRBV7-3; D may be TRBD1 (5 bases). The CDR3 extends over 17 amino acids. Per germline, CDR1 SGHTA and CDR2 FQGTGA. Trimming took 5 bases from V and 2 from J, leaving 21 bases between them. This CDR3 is CASSRQPPRGANTEAFF. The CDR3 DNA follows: TGTGCCAGCAGCCGGCAACCCCCAAGAGGGGCTAACACTGAAGCTTTCTTT.